Listed here are 15 T cell receptor beta chains from one sample, sequenced in a study of blood T cell repertoires in COVID-19. Clones were read by immunoSEQ multiplex PCR, and TCRdb kept only the in-frame ones, dropping some. The sample has 250,000 or so clones; roughly nine tenths are singletons. The sample comprised PBMCs or T cells enriched from blood (not recorded which). The receptors come from a human donor in a cohort exposed to, infected with or recovered from COVID-19 (not recorded which). The donor label of this sample is uncertain.

V is TRBV3-1 (or the pseudogene TRBV3-2) and J is TRBJ2-5; TRBD1 matches at 7 bases. The CDR3 is 14 residues long. The V and J ends lost 6 bases and 1 base, in that order; junction bases with no gene match: 5. The V gene's germline CDR1 is LGHDT and CDR2 YNNKEL (reference sequence). CDR3 sequence reads: CASRSTGVQETQYF. In DNA form, the CDR3 reads TGTGCCAGCAGATCCACAGGGGTCCAAGAGACCCAGTACTTC.

The rearrangement uses TRBV7-9 and TRBJ2-2; 8 bases align to TRBD1. This CDR3 has 15 residues. Germline V gives CDR1 SEHNR, CDR2 FQNEAQ (reference sequence). V lost 2 bases to trimming and J lost 4 bases; unmatched junction nucleotides: 3. For the CDR3, the DNA is TGTGCCAGCAGCTTAAGAGACAGGGGCACCGGGGAGCTGTTTTTT. Encoded protein: CASSLRDRGTGELFF.

The rearrangement links TRBV4-3 to TRBJ2-2; possible D gene TRBD2, 6 bases. The CDR3 consists of 17 residues. The V gene lost 3 bases and the J gene lost 6 bases, with 20 bases spanning the gap. CDR1 and CDR2 (germline): LGHNA, YSLEER. The CDR3, as DNA: TGCGCCAGCAGCCACCGCGTGGGGGGAGAGGTGGCCGGGGAGCTGTTTTTT. Protein product: CASSHRVGGEVAGELFF.

The chain links TRBV30 to TRBJ1-2; D is unresolved. The CDR3 loop spans 13 amino acids. V was pared by 0 bases and J by 3 bases, with 8 bases between. Per the germline V gene, CDR1 is GTSNPN and CDR2 is SVGIG (reference sequence). CDR3 coding DNA: TGTGCCTGGAGTGTCTCCAGGTACTATGGCTACACCTTC. This gives the protein CAWSVSRYYGYTF.

The chain carries TRBV15 and TRBJ2-2; D is perhaps TRBD2 (6 bases). This CDR3 has 14 amino acids. V lost 2 bases and J lost 6, with 10 bases in between. Germline-derived CDR1 and CDR2 are LNHNV and YYDKDF (reference sequence). CDR3 nucleotides: TGTGCCACCAGCAGAACCGGAGGGGCCGGGGAGCTGTTTTTT. Protein: CATSRTGGAGELFF.

The rearrangement uses TRBV2 and TRBJ2-2, with TRBD2 as a possible D gene (7 bases). Germline CDR1 SNHLY, CDR2 FYNNEI. This CDR3 region has 14 residues. Deletions cut 5 bases from V and 5 bases from J, with 12 bases between. The CDR3 loop reads CASSIGGLTGELFF. CDR3 coding DNA: TGTGCCAGCAGTATCGGGGGGCTTACCGGGGAGCTGTTTTTT.

As concerns this clone: The junction departs from germline at one end; a sequencing error may be responsible. This chain uses TRBV30 with TRBJ1-2, with 7 bases lining up with TRBD1. The CDR3 spans 12 residues. Germline CDR1 reads GTSNPN; CDR2 reads SVGIG (reference sequence). CDR3 region: CAWTQSGGQNPF. The DNA of the CDR3 is TGTGCCTGGACCCAATCTGGGGGACAGAATCCCTTC. The full variable domain, its missing parts supplied by reference TRBV30 and TRBJ1-2, is SQTIHQWPATLVQPVGSPLSLECTVEGTSNPNLYWYRQAAGRGLQLLFYSVGIGQISSEVPQNLSASRPQDRQFILSSKKLLLSDSGFYLCAWTQSGGQNPFGSGTRLTVV.

The chain employs TRBV30 and TRBJ1-1; no firm D call. Trimming took off 3 bases at V and 1 base at J, with 9 bases between the two ends. The CDR3 length is 13 residues. CDR1 is GTSNPN, CDR2 SVGIG, per germline (reference sequence). The CDR3 here is CAWRSAPNTEAFF. The CDR3 DNA reads as TGTGCCTGGAGAAGCGCCCCGAACACTGAAGCTTTCTTT.

The chain carries TRBV24-1 and TRBJ1-5; no clear D. The CDR3 sequence is 13 residues long. Trimming left V 4 bases short and J 11 bases short, with 14 bases between. In germline, CDR1 is KGHDR, CDR2 SFDVKD. DNA for the CDR3: TGTGCCACCAGTGACCCAAACGACTGGGCCCAGCATTTT. Translation gives CATSDPNDWAQHF.

This clone was seen a handful of times. The chain employs TRBV29-1 and TRBJ2-5, with a weak D call TRBD2 (5 bases). The CDR3 is 13 amino acids. Germline V gene sequence: CDR1 SQVTM, CDR2 ANQGSEA. V lost 7 bases and J 1 base, leaving 13 bases between the germline ends. CDR3 in amino acids: CSARSGIQETQYF. The CDR3 DNA sequence: TGCAGCGCCCGATCGGGAATCCAAGAGACCCAGTACTTC. Complete variable domain (other parts from reference TRBV29-1 and TRBJ2-5): SAVISQKPSRDICQRGTSLTIQCQVDSQVTMMFWYRQQPGQSLTLIATANQGSEATYESGFVIDKFPISRPNLTFSTLTVSNMSPEDSSIYLCSARSGIQETQYFGPGTRLLVL.

This clone was observed a single time. The chain uses TRBV7-9 and TRBJ1-4; D unresolved. V was clipped by 6 bases and J by 5 bases, with 13 bases between them. Looked up from germline, CDR1 is SEHNR and CDR2 is FQNEAQ (reference sequence). This CDR3 is 14 amino acids long. Here the CDR3 DNA reads TGTGCCAGCAGTATCTTCGGCGGCAATGAAAAACTGTTTTTT. It codes for CASSIFGGNEKLFF.

This clone was seen just once. V usage is TRBV19 and J usage is TRBJ1-5, with a possible D match to TRBD1 (5 bases). From germline, CDR1 is LNHDA and CDR2 SQIVND (reference sequence). The ends were cut back, 3 bases at V and 0 bases at J, with 9 bases in the middle. The length of the CDR3 is 15 residues. The CDR3 loop reads CASSIEGDSNQPQHF. In nucleotides, the CDR3 is TGTGCCAGTAGTATTGAAGGGGATAGCAATCAGCCCCAGCATTTT.

This chain uses TRBV7-9 with TRBJ2-7, with TRBD2 matching 8 bases. V trimming: 6 bases; J trimming: 7 bases; junction bases outside the gene matches: 5. Germline V CDR1 and CDR2: SEHNR, FQNEAQ (reference sequence). This CDR3 is built from 12 residues. The CDR3 sequence: CASRSGLAEQYF. CDR3 bases: TGTGCCAGCAGATCCGGACTAGCAGAGCAGTACTTC.

The chain has TRBV7-2 and TRBJ1-2; 9 nucleotides match TRBD1. The CDR3 covers 15 residues. Per germline, CDR1 SGHTA and CDR2 FQGNSA. V shed 5 bases, J shed 3 bases, and the junction held 7 bases outside the gene matches. CDR3 nucleotides: TGTGCCAGCAGCGTTTCGGGACAGGGTCACTATGGCTACACCTTC. Protein: CASSVSGQGHYGYTF.

V usage is TRBV27 and J usage is TRBJ2-4; 13 bases map to TRBD2. J was trimmed by 7 bases and V by 2 bases; bases with no gene match: 11. Germline values: CDR1 MNHEY, CDR2 SMNVEV (reference sequence). The CDR3 length is 18 residues. In nucleotides, the CDR3 is TGTGCCAGCAGTTTACTAACTAGCGGGGGGGCCAGTAGTAACATTCAGTACTTC. Its protein product is CASSLLTSGGASSNIQYF.